Following are 14 T cell receptor beta chains from one sample sequenced in a study of cytomegalovirus exposure and HLA in healthy donors. PCR involved 60 Vbeta and 13 Jbeta primers. Sequencing used immunoSEQ multiplex PCR; TCRdb keeps in-frame clones, though not all of them. Of 130,000 to 150,000 clones in the sample, 75% to 90% were seen once. Sample: PBMCs. Receptors were obtained from a man aged 35 to 55 in good health and CMV-seronegative.

This chain uses TRBV11-3 with TRBJ2-2, with D possibly matching TRBD2 (7 bases). Germline CDR1 SGHNT, CDR2 YENEEA. Trimming took 5 bases from V and 2 from J, leaving 18 bases between them. This CDR3 region has 17 residues. This CDR3 is CASSRRGGGKNTGELFF. As DNA, the CDR3 is TGTGCCAGCAGCAGGAGGGGCGGGGGCAAAAACACCGGGGAGCTGTTTTTT.

This clone was picked up a small number of times. The J gene is TRBJ1-5, the V gene TRBV19, with D possibly being TRBD1 (6 bases). The V end was cut by 5 bases, the J end by 4 bases, with 9 bases between. The CDR3 consists of 13 residues. Per the germline V gene, CDR1 is LNHDA and CDR2 is SQIVND (reference sequence). The CDR3 loop is CASSFGQNQPQHF. In DNA form, the CDR3 reads TGTGCCAGTAGTTTTGGACAGAATCAGCCCCAGCATTTT.

The chain is built from TRBV10-3 and TRBJ1-5; TRBD1 agrees at 7 bases. Germline-derived CDR1 and CDR2 are ENHRY and SYGVKD. This CDR3 has 16 amino acids. The J segment lost 0 bases and the V segment lost 11 bases, leaving 13 bases of the junction unmatched. The CDR3 nucleotides read TGTGCCGCCGGGACAGCCCCCGTTTATAGCAATCAGCCCCAGCATTTT. It codes for CAAGTAPVYSNQPQHF.

The V call is TRBV4-1, the J call TRBJ2-5; tentative D call: TRBD1 (5 bases). The DNA end is more similar to TRBJ2-7, so the J call may be wrong. CDR3 length: 14 residues. The germline V gene encodes CDR1 MGHRA and CDR2 YSYEKL. In DNA, the CDR3 is TGCGCCAGCAGCCAGGAGACAGCCTATTACGAGCAGTACTTC. Its protein is CASSQETAYYEQYF.

This clone showed up just a few times. This chain connects TRBV6-5 to TRBJ1-5; 9 bases match TRBD1. J gave up 3 bases and V 6 bases, and 6 bases lay outside the gene matches. Germline V lookup: CDR1 MNHEY, CDR2 SVGAGI. This CDR3 comprises 15 residues. The CDR3 loop is CASRPTGGNNQPQHF. The DNA for the CDR3 is TGTGCCAGCAGACCGACAGGGGGGAACAATCAGCCCCAGCATTTT.

The genes are TRBV14 and TRBJ2-2, with 7 bases fitting TRBD1. The V and J ends lost 4 bases and 1 base, in that order; junction bases with no gene match: 9. Per the germline V gene, CDR1 is SGHDN and CDR2 is FVKESK. This CDR3 spans 17 amino acids. CDR3 in DNA: TGTGCCAGCAGCCGTGACAGGGCCAGATTGAACACCGGGGAGCTGTTTTTT. Residues: CASSRDRARLNTGELFF.

This chain joins TRBV19 and TRBJ2-7; TRBD1 matches 9 bases. In germline, CDR1 is LNHDA, CDR2 SQIVND (reference sequence). The CDR3 spans 15 residues. Trimming at V came to 3 bases and at J to 7 bases, leaving 10 bases not matched to a gene. CDR3 sequence (DNA): TGTGCCAGTAGTATGGTTGGACAGGGGTATCTGGAGCAGTACTTC. Translation: CASSMVGQGYLEQYF.

The J gene is TRBJ1-2, the V gene TRBV2; 11 bases are a match to TRBD1. Germline-derived CDR1 and CDR2 are SNHLY and FYNNEI. V dropped 4 bases and J dropped 4; count of bases not matched to a gene: 8. The CDR3 has 16 residues. In DNA, the CDR3 is TGTGCCAGCAGTGTAAGGACAGGGGGCGGGAGCTATGGCTACACCTTC. This gives the protein CASSVRTGGGSYGYTF.

The chain uses TRBV7-3 and TRBJ2-5; D is perhaps TRBD2 (5 bases). There are 15 residues in the CDR3. V was cut by 6 bases and J by 5 bases, with 19 bases left in between. Germline assignment: CDR1 SGHTA and CDR2 FQGTGA. CDR3 coding DNA: TGTGCCAGCAGTAAACGAAGGGCCTCGGGGGAGACCCAGTACTTC. It translates to CASSKRRASGETQYF.

CDR3 amino acids: CAWSSVNTEAFF. For the CDR3, the DNA is TGTGCCTGGAGTTCAGTTAACACTGAAGCTTTCTTT. This chain uses TRBV30 with TRBJ1-1; D unclear. CDR1 GTSNPN and CDR2 SVGIG come from the germline V gene (reference sequence). The CDR3 totals 12 residues. V shed 2 bases and J shed 2 bases, with 6 bases lying between them.

The genes are TRBV7-2 and TRBJ2-7; the D gene is possibly TRBD1 (7 bases). Trimming stripped 5 bases from V and 3 bases from J, with 17 bases between. Germline values: CDR1 SGHTA, CDR2 FQGNSA. The CDR3 extends over 15 amino acids. The CDR3 bases are TGTGCCAGCAGCCAGGGTCAGGGGGGCCTCTACGAGCAGTACTTC. Its translation: CASSQGQGGLYEQYF.

The chain recombines TRBV29-1 with TRBJ2-5; the match to TRBD1 covers 7 bases. V dropped 4 bases and J dropped 6; count of bases not matched to a gene: 14. This CDR3 spans 15 amino acids. Per the germline V gene, CDR1 is SQVTM and CDR2 is ANQGSEA. CDR3 residues: CSVVFGTAGIQTQYF. CDR3 DNA sequence: TGCAGCGTTGTTTTTGGGACAGCCGGAATCCAGACCCAGTACTTC. The full variable domain, completed using reference TRBV29-1 and TRBJ2-5, is SAVISQKPSRDICQRGTSLTIQCQVDSQVTMMFWYRQQPGQSLTLIATANQGSEATYESGFVIDKFPISRPNLTFSTLTVSNMSPEDSSIYLCSVVFGTAGIQTQYFGPGTRLLVL.

This rearrangement joins TRBV6-1 to TRBJ1-1; 7 bases are shared with TRBD1. The germline V gene encodes CDR1 MNHNS and CDR2 SASEGT. The CDR3 spans 14 residues. With 7 bases clipped from V and 5 bases from J, the junction kept 10 bases outside the gene matches. The CDR3 region is CASKKRGLGTEAFF. The CDR3 nucleotides are TGTGCCAGCAAGAAGAGGGGGCTCGGGACTGAAGCTTTCTTT.

The J gene is TRBJ1-1, the V gene TRBV28; TRBD1 is a possible D gene (5 bases). This CDR3 comprises 12 residues. Trimming shortened V by 0 bases and J by 7 bases, and 6 bases separated the two germline ends. The germline gives CDR1 MDHEN, CDR2 SYDVKM. The CDR3 DNA follows: TGTGCCAGCAGTTTATGGGACATTGAAGCTTTCTTT. Amino acid sequence: CASSLWDIEAFF.